Presented here are 30 T cell receptor beta chains from one specimen sequenced in a study of blood T cells in healthy people across ages. Using a J-beta primer mix together with a sample-barcoded 5' primer, a second PCR was run for 7 to 11 cycles. TCRdb fed the 5' RACE reads into MiXCR, producing one record per CDR3 protein. The sample holds roughly 1,500,000 distinct CDR3 sequences; approximately 40% are singletons and the top ten take roughly 8.2%. Source material: blood. Receptors originate from a woman between 18 and 29 years old in good health.

About this clonotype itself: One end of the junction fails to match germline, which may point to a read error. The chain carries TRBV10-2 and TRBJ2-5; D remains ambiguous. The CDR3 length is 15 residues. CDR1 is WSHSY and CDR2 is SAAADI in the germline V gene. CDR3 in amino acids: CASSPRSLSYNEQYF. For the CDR3, the DNA is TGTGCCAGCAGCCCTCGGAGTCTTTCCTACAATGAGCAGTACTTC.

The chain combines TRBV20-1 with TRBJ2-5, with TRBD1 matching 9 bases. The CDR3 has 16 residues. The V gene end was trimmed by 1 base and the J gene end by 1 base; junction bases not matched to a gene: 7. The germline V gene has CDR1 DFQATT and CDR2 SNEGSKA (reference sequence). This CDR3 reads CSARARDRVFQETQYF. DNA of the CDR3: TGCAGTGCTAGAGCCCGGGACAGGGTTTTCCAAGAGACCCAGTACTTC.

The chain has TRBV2 and TRBJ2-4; weak D call: TRBD2 (7 bases). V was cut by 6 bases and J by 9 bases, with 18 bases left in between. Germline V CDR1 and CDR2: SNHLY, FYNNEI. The CDR3 extends over 14 amino acids. The CDR3 region has the DNA TGTGCCAGCAGAGCGGGACACAATGATTTCATTCAGTACTTC. Residues: CASRAGHNDFIQYF.

This chain connects TRBV20-1 to TRBJ2-7; D is possibly TRBD1 (6 bases). The CDR3 length is 19 residues. Germline CDR1 and CDR2: DFQATT and SNEGSKA (reference sequence). With 0 bases removed from V and 2 bases from J, the gap between germline ends came to 26 bases. CDR3 coding DNA: TGCAGTGCTAGAGACCCTTCCCCCTCCGGGACACCGTACACCTACGAGCAGTACTTC. It encodes CSARDPSPSGTPYTYEQYF.

Note on this clonotype: One end of the junction varies from germline; a read error may be responsible. This chain connects TRBV30 to TRBJ2-2, with D tentatively TRBD2 (6 bases). The CDR3 runs 12 residues. CDR1 and CDR2 (germline): GTSNPN, SVGIG (reference sequence). CDR3 DNA sequence: TGTGCCTGGAGTGTATGGGGCGGGGAGTTGTTTTTT. This codes for CAWSVWGGELFF.

The genes are TRBV20-1 and TRBJ2-2; perhaps TRBD1 as D (6 bases). Trimming took off 0 bases at V and 5 bases at J, with 13 bases between the two ends. Germline CDR1 is DFQATT and CDR2 is SNEGSKA (reference sequence). The CDR3 has 15 residues. The CDR3 region has the DNA TGCAGTGCTAGAGATAGGCCAGGGGAAACCGGGGAGCTGTTTTTT. It codes for CSARDRPGETGELFF.

This clonotype came up a few times. The gene calls are TRBV20-1 and TRBJ2-5; D not resolved. Near its end, the DNA agrees better with TRBJ2-7, so the J call may be wrong. Looked up from germline, CDR1 is DFQATT and CDR2 is SNEGSKA (reference sequence). The CDR3 is made up of 12 amino acids. Here the CDR3 reads CSARGAFYEQYF. In DNA, the CDR3 is TGCAGTGCTAGAGGGGCCTTTTACGAGCAGTACTTC.

The chain couples TRBV30 to TRBJ1-5; TRBD1 aligns across 7 bases. The CDR3 sequence is 15 residues long. The ends lost 2 bases at V and 8 bases at J; junction bases unmatched: 12. Looked up from germline, CDR1 is GTSNPN and CDR2 is SVGIG (reference sequence). The CDR3 is CAWSWGTGVEEPQHF. The CDR3 nucleotides are TGTGCCTGGAGTTGGGGAACAGGGGTGGAAGAGCCCCAGCATTTT.

J is TRBJ1-2 and V is TRBV20-1; D perhaps matches TRBD1 (6 bases). Germline CDR1 is DFQATT and CDR2 is SNEGSKA (reference sequence). With 8 bases removed from V and 4 bases from J, the gap between germline ends came to 14 bases. The CDR3 spans 12 residues. CDR3 in amino acids: CSYRVGSYGYTF. DNA for the CDR3: TGCAGTTACAGGGTCGGAAGCTATGGCTACACCTTC.

The chain combines TRBV12-3 or TRBV12-4 with TRBJ2-7; D is perhaps TRBD1 or TRBD2 (5 bases each). The ends were cut back, 5 bases at V and 0 bases at J, with 17 bases in the middle. This CDR3 is 16 amino acids long. CDR3 residues: CASSLTRDLPSYEQYF. CDR3 nucleotides: TGTGCCAGCAGTCTCACTCGGGACCTACCCTCCTACGAGCAGTACTTC.

The chain recombines TRBV6-2 or TRBV6-3 with TRBJ2-2, with D unresolved. The germline V and J ends were trimmed by 2 bases and 0 bases, with 13 bases remaining between them. CDR3 size: 17 residues. Per the germline V gene, CDR1 is MNHEY and CDR2 is SVGEGT. The DNA for the CDR3 is TGTGCCAGCAGTTACCCCCGGAACCTCGCGAACACCGGGGAGCTGTTTTTT. It encodes CASSYPRNLANTGELFF.

This clonotype was recorded a few times. The rearrangement links TRBV10-3 to TRBJ1-2, with TRBD1 matching over 11 bases. Germline assignment: CDR1 ENHRY and CDR2 SYGVKD. The CDR3 extends over 15 amino acids. J was trimmed by 5 bases and V by 2 bases; bases with no gene match: 4. CDR3 loop: CAISEGDRGVYGYTF. DNA of the CDR3: TGTGCCATCAGTGAGGGGGACAGGGGGGTGTATGGCTACACCTTC.

This clonotype was counted between two and nine times. The rearrangement uses TRBV20-1 and TRBJ2-1; 9 bases agree with TRBD2. The CDR3 runs 14 residues. Germline-derived CDR1 and CDR2 are DFQATT and SNEGSKA (reference sequence). Trimming at V came to 5 bases and at J to 3 bases, leaving 5 bases not matched to a gene. The CDR3 coding sequence is TGCAGTGCTCCTTTAGCGGGGGTCTACAATGAGCAGTTCTTC. The encoded protein is CSAPLAGVYNEQFF.

The chain carries TRBV7-3 and TRBJ2-3; D is unclear. The germline V gene encodes CDR1 SGHTA and CDR2 FQGTGA. The CDR3 is 14 amino acids. V dropped 5 bases and J dropped 3 bases, with 12 bases sitting between them. The CDR3 DNA follows: TGTGCCAGCAGCCTGATGAGTGGAACAGATACGCAGTATTTT. This gives the protein CASSLMSGTDTQYF.

The genes are TRBV5-6 and TRBJ2-7, with 8 bases that match TRBD2. The J call is uncertain, as TRBJ2-5 better fits the DNA end. The CDR3 is 15 residues long. Germline V CDR1 and CDR2: SGHDT, YYEEEE. CDR3 region: CASSPYGGAGETQYF. CDR3 nucleotide sequence: TGTGCCAGCAGCCCCTACGGGGGGGCCGGAGAGACCCAGTACTTC.

This clonotype has only one observation. The rearrangement links TRBV14 to TRBJ1-2, with no clear D. Germline V gene lookup returns CDR1 SGHDN and CDR2 FVKESK. V dropped 1 base and J dropped 4 bases, with 7 bases sitting between them. CDR3 length: 13 amino acids. The CDR3 is CASSQGRTYGYTF. In DNA form, the CDR3 reads TGTGCCAGCAGCCAAGGCCGGACCTATGGCTACACCTTC.

A few counts support this clonotype. V usage is TRBV29-1 and J usage is TRBJ1-5; D not resolved. The V end was cut by 6 bases, the J end by 0 bases, with 12 bases between. CDR3 length equals 14 residues. From germline, CDR1 is SQVTM and CDR2 ANQGSEA. Written as DNA, the CDR3 is TGCAGCGTAAAAGAGGGTCCTAGCAATCAGCCCCAGCATTTT. Its translation is CSVKEGPSNQPQHF.

The CDR3 sequence: CASSHQQRGADIQYF. DNA of the CDR3: TGCGCCAGCAGCCACCAGCAGCGGGGGGCGGACATTCAGTACTTC. V and J are TRBV4-1 and TRBJ2-4, with 9 bases aligning to TRBD2. Trimming removed 3 bases from V and 8 bases from J; junction bases left unmatched: 8. The germline V gene encodes CDR1 MGHRA and CDR2 YSYEKL. There are 15 residues in the CDR3.

CDR3 coding DNA: TGCGCCAGCAGCCAGGACAGGGTGGGTCAGCCCCAGCATTTT. This gives the protein CASSQDRVGQPQHF. This chain joins TRBV4-1 and TRBJ1-5, with 8 bases matching TRBD1. The junction had 4 bases not matched to a gene; V was cut back by 3 bases and J by 6 bases. This CDR3 comprises 14 residues. Germline V gene lookup returns CDR1 MGHRA and CDR2 YSYEKL.

This clonotype has just one count. The chain combines TRBV4-2 with TRBJ2-7, with 9 bases matching TRBD2. Germline V gene sequence: CDR1 LGHNA, CDR2 YNFKEQ. Unmatched junction bases numbered 5, after V lost 0 bases and J lost 2 bases. The CDR3 runs to 16 residues. Written as DNA, the CDR3 is TGTGCCAGCAGCCAAGATGTATTAGCGGGGGCCTACGAGCAGTACTTC. It encodes CASSQDVLAGAYEQYF.

This clonotype has more than one count but fewer than ten. The rearrangement links TRBV14 to TRBJ2-1, with 7 bases matching TRBD2. Germline lookup yields CDR1 SGHDN and CDR2 FVKESK. After removal of 3 bases from V and 6 bases from J, the junction contained 2 bases not matched to a gene. This CDR3 comprises 13 residues. CDR3 residues: CASSQGRVNEQFF. The CDR3 DNA sequence: TGTGCCAGCAGCCAGGGGAGGGTCAATGAGCAGTTCTTC.

This chain uses TRBV7-9 with TRBJ2-3; maybe TRBD2 (6 bases). Germline V gene sequence: CDR1 SEHNR, CDR2 FQNEAQ (reference sequence). The CDR3 runs 15 residues. Between the trimmed V and J ends, which lost 2 bases and 1 base, there was a span of 10 bases. CDR3 residues: CASSLLGTGTDTQYF. CDR3 DNA: TGTGCCAGCAGCTTACTCGGGACTGGCACAGATACGCAGTATTTT.

V and J are TRBV10-3 and TRBJ2-3, with 13 bases matching TRBD2. The junction had 1 base not matched to a gene; V was cut back by 6 bases and J by 4 bases. Germline values: CDR1 ENHRY, CDR2 SYGVKD. The CDR3 consists of 14 residues. The DNA of the CDR3 is TGTGCCATCAGCACTAGCGGGGGGGCAGATACGCAGTATTTT. Translated: CAISTSGGADTQYF.

The chain couples TRBV6-2 or TRBV6-3 to TRBJ1-4, with D maybe TRBD1 (6 bases). Germline CDR1 and CDR2: MNHEY and SVGEGT. This CDR3 has 14 residues. Trimming left V 8 bases short and J 3 bases short, with 13 bases between. The CDR3 region is CASQGTAANEKLFF. Here the CDR3 DNA reads TGTGCCAGCCAGGGGACGGCCGCTAATGAAAAACTGTTTTTT.

The chain uses TRBV7-6 and TRBJ2-1; D is unresolved. This CDR3 has 16 amino acids. Between the trimmed V and J ends, which lost 5 bases and 0 bases, there was a span of 14 bases. Germline values: CDR1 SGHVS, CDR2 FNYEAQ. In DNA form, the CDR3 reads TGTGCCAGCAGCCCAACAGCGCCAAGCTCCTACAATGAGCAGTTCTTC. It yields the protein CASSPTAPSSYNEQFF.

This clonotype came up a few times. This chain connects TRBV12-3 or TRBV12-4 to TRBJ2-5; D gene ambiguous. The CDR3 consists of 14 residues. V was clipped by 5 bases and J by 1 base, with 11 bases between them. In nucleotides, the CDR3 is TGTGCCAGCAGTCCTCCGGTTACCCAAGAGACCCAGTACTTC. As protein: CASSPPVTQETQYF.

The chain is built from TRBV12-3 or TRBV12-4 and TRBJ2-7, with 11 bases matching TRBD1. The CDR3 covers 15 residues. V was clipped by 4 bases and J by 4 bases; unmatched bases: 6. The CDR3 sequence: CASSYRTGGGYEQYF. The CDR3 region has the DNA TGTGCCAGCAGTTACCGGACAGGGGGCGGTTACGAGCAGTACTTC.

The chain couples TRBV20-1 to TRBJ2-4; D tentatively fits TRBD1 or TRBD2 (7 bases each). Germline loops: CDR1 DFQATT, CDR2 SNEGSKA (reference sequence). Deletions cut 2 bases from V and 6 bases from J, with 17 bases between. This CDR3 is built from 15 residues. CDR3 bases: TGCAGTGCTAGACCAGGGGGGGGGGCGCTAAACATTCAGTACTTC. This codes for CSARPGGGALNIQYF.

J is TRBJ1-5 and V is TRBV4-1; the D gene is possibly TRBD1 (5 bases). V was trimmed by 2 bases and J by 0 bases, leaving 11 bases between them. The CDR3 sequence is 16 residues long. Germline V gives CDR1 MGHRA, CDR2 YSYEKL. CDR3 bases: TGCGCCAGCAGCCAAAATTTGGGGGTTAGCAATCAGCCCCAGCATTTT. Translation: CASSQNLGVSNQPQHF.

CDR3 in DNA: TGTGCCAGCAGCTTAGTTCAGGGACATTACGAGCAGTACTTC. As protein: CASSLVQGHYEQYF. The V and J genes are TRBV7-3 and TRBJ2-7; TRBD1 might be the D (6 bases). V lost 2 bases to trimming and J lost 4 bases, with 12 bases between them. CDR3 length: 14 residues. Germline CDR1 SGHTA, CDR2 FQGTGA.